What follows is one T cell receptor (beta chain) and its context. The sample originates from a study of blood T cells in healthy people across ages. The V gene end was trimmed by 2 bases and the J gene end by 2 bases; junction bases not matched to a gene: 6. The V gene's germline CDR1 is SGHTA and CDR2 FQGNSA. This CDR3 comprises 15 residues. Together with a sample-barcoded 5' primer, a J-beta primer mix was included in a second PCR lasting roughly 7 to 11 cycles. TCRdb used MiXCR to reprocess the 5' RACE reads, holding one entry per CDR3 protein. The sample consists of about 1.4 million distinct CDR3 sequences, approximately 59% of them appearing once.

The chain joins TRBV7-2 to TRBJ2-7; TRBD2 matches at 7 bases. This TCR was recovered from a man between 18 and 29 years old in good health. Sequenced material: blood. CDR3 nucleotides: TGTGCCAGCAGCTTATCCGGGGGGACCACCTACGAGCAGTACTTC. Translation gives CASSLSGGTTYEQYF.